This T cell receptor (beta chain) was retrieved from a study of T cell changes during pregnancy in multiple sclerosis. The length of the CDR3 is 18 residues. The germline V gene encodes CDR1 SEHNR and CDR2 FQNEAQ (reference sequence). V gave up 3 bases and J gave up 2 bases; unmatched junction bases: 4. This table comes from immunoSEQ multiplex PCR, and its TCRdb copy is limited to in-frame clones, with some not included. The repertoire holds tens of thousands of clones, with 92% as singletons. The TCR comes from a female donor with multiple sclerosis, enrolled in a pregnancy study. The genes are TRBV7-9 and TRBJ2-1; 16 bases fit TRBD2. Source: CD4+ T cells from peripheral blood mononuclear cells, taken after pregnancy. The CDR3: CASSLGTSGGAAYNEQFF. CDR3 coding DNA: TGTGCCAGCAGCTTGGGGACTAGCGGGGGGGCTGCCTACAATGAGCAGTTCTTC.